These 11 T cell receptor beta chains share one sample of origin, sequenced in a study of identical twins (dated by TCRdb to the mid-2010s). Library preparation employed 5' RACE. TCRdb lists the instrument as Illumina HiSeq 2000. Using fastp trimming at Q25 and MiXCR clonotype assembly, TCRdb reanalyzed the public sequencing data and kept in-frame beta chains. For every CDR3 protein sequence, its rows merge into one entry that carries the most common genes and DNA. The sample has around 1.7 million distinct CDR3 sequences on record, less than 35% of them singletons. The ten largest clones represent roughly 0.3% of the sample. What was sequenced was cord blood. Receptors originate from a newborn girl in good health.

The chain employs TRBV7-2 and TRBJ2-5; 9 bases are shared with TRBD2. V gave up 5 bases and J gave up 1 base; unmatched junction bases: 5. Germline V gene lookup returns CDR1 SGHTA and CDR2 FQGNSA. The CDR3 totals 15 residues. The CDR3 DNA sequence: TGTGCCAGCAGCGATCTAGCGGGACCCCAAGAGACCCAGTACTTC. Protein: CASSDLAGPQETQYF.

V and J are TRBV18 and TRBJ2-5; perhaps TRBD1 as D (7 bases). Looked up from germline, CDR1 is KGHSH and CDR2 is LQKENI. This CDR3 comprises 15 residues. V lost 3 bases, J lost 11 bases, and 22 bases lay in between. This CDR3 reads CASSPERLGGNEQYF. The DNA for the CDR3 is TGTGCCAGCTCACCCGAAAGACTAGGGGGCAATGAGCAGTACTTC. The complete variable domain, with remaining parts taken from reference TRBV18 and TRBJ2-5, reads NAGVMQNPRHLVRRRGQEARLRCSPMKGHSHVYWYRQLPEEGLKFMVYLQKENIIDESGMPKERFSAEFPKEGPSILRIQQVVRGDSAAYFCASSPERLGGNEQYFGPGTRLLVL.

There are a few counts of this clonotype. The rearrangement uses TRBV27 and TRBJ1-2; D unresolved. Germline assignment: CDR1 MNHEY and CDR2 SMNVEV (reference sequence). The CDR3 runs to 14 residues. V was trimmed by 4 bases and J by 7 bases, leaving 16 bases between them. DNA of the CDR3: TGTGCCAGCAGTTCAGGAGGGAGAAGGCTTGGCTACACCTTC. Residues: CASSSGGRRLGYTF.

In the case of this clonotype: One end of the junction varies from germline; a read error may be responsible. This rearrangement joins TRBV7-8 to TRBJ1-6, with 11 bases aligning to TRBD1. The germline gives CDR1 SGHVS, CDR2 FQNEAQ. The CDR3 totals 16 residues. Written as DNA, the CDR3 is TGTGCCAGCAGCGCCGGGACAGGGGGTTATAATTCGCCCCTCCACTTT. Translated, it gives CASSAGTGGYNSPLHF.

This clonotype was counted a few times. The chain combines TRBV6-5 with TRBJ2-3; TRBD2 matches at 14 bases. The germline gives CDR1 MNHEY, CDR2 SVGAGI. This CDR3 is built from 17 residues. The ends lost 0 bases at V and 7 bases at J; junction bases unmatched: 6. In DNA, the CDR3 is TGTGCCAGCAGTTACTCCCGGGGACTAGCGGGAGCGTATACGCAGTATTTT. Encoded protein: CASSYSRGLAGAYTQYF.

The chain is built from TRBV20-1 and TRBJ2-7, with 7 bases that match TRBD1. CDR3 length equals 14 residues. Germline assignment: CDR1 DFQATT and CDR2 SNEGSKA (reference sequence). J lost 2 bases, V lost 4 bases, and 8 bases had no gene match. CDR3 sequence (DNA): TGCAGTGCTATAGTCCCGGGACAGCCCTACGAGCAGTACTTC. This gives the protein CSAIVPGQPYEQYF.

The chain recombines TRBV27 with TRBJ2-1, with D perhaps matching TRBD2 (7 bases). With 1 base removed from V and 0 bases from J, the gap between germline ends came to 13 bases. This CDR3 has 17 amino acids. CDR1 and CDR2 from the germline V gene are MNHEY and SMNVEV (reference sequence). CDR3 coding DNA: TGTGCCAGCAGTTTATGGGGGGGGCCCCGCTCCTACAATGAGCAGTTCTTC. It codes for CASSLWGGPRSYNEQFF.

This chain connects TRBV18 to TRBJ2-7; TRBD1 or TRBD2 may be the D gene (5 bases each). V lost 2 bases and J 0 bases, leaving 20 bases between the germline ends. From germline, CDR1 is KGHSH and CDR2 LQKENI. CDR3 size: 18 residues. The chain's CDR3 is CASSPREGEPRGSYEQYF. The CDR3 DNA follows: TGTGCCAGCTCACCAAGGGAAGGGGAGCCTAGGGGCTCCTACGAGCAGTACTTC.

The CDR3 sequence is CASSPRTRRQYF. In DNA, the CDR3 is TGTGCCAGCAGCCCGAGGACGAGGAGGCAGTACTTC. J is TRBJ2-7 and V is TRBV11-2; no clear D gene. V lost 5 bases and J 9 bases, leaving 14 bases between the germline ends. Germline CDR1 SGHAT, CDR2 FQNNGV. The CDR3 length is 12 residues.

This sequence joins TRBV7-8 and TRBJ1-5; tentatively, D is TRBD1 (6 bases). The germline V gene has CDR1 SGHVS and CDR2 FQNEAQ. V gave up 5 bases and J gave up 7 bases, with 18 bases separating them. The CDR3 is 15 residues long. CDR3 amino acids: CASSARRGAYQPQHF. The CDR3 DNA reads TGTGCCAGCAGCGCCCGAAGGGGGGCATACCAGCCCCAGCATTTT.

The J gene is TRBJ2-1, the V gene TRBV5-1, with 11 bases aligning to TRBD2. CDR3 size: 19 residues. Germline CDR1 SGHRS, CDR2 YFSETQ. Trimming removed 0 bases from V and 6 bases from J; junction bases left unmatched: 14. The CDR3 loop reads CASSLAQTVSSGRTNEQFF. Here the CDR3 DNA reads TGCGCCAGCAGCTTGGCCCAGACCGTCTCTAGCGGGAGGACCAATGAGCAGTTCTTC.